This TCR beta chain emerged from a study of Ad26.COV2.S vaccination and SARS-CoV-2 variants. Overall study findings and caveats: For non-spike TCRs, breadth in vaccine recipients resembled that in placebo recipients.

Clones were sequenced by immunoSEQ multiplex PCR, and TCRdb holds only the in-frame ones, with some missing. This table holds 200,000 to 250,000 clones, around 87% found once. Treatment in this sample: around 19 received Ad26.COV2.S at low or high dose, single or two shots; a few received placebo; per-sample allocation not given. Sampling was done on day 63 after the first vaccine or placebo injection. The study used a vaccine consisting of an Ad26 vector that expressed Wuhan-strain SARS-CoV-2 spike. Of note for this clone: The antigen is unknown.

Per germline, CDR1 SGHVS and CDR2 FNYEAQ. This CDR3 comprises 16 residues. With V trimmed by 5 bases and J by 4 bases, 7 bases remained unmatched. This sequence originates from a person between 18 and 59 years old who received the Ad26.COV2.S COVID-19 vaccine or a placebo. The rearrangement joins TRBV7-6 to TRBJ2-3; 12 bases are shared with TRBD2. Specimen: peripheral blood, collected in a trial of Ad26.COV2.S vaccine versus placebo. The CDR3 spells CASSQASGGASDTQYF. CDR3 DNA: TGTGCCAGCAGCCAAGCTAGCGGGGGGGCTTCAGATACGCAGTATTTT.